The source of this T cell receptor (beta chain) is a study of response to subunit inactivated influenza vaccine. TCRdb fed the RT-PCR reads into MiXCR, producing one record per CDR3 protein. Of just under 550,000 distinct CDR3 sequences listed, less than 25% are singletons. The germline CDR1 and CDR2 sequences are SQVTM and ANQGSEA. CDR3 length: 14 residues. The ends were cut back, 5 bases at V and 2 bases at J, with 14 bases in the middle. These data are also associated with another study on T cells expressing NK-cell markers. That publication notes: Researchers built TCR beta cDNA using 5'RACE template switching with UMIs. Seven sequenced donors out of eight were HCMV-seropositive, one seronegative. The sorts in several experiments were restricted to alpha-beta TCR T cells by an anti-gamma-delta TCR antibody. Dominant NKG2C+ clonotype frequencies of roughly 1.0-7.0% of CD8+ T cells were measured in about 6 donors.

Sample: CD4+ T cells sorted from PBMCs, taken about 11 days after vaccination. The V gene is TRBV29-1, the J gene TRBJ2-3, with a possible D match to TRBD1 (5 bases). The clonotype originates from a man aged 50 or older who received an inactivated influenza vaccine. The CDR3 region has the DNA TGCAGCGTTCGACAGACCCGGATCACAGATACGCAGTATTTT. It encodes CSVRQTRITDTQYF.